Shown below are 25 T cell receptor beta chains from a single sample sequenced in a study of T cells in Graves' hyperthyroidism and ophthalmopathy. There were TCR beta CDR3 regions amplified from RNA transcripts. When the TCR CDR3 underwent first-round RT-PCR, the HTBI primer set was used. TCRdb re-called the multiplex PCR reads with MiXCR, one entry per CDR3 protein. In the table there are more than 500,000 distinct CDR3 sequences, 15% to 20% of which are singletons. Sequenced sample: blood. These receptors were obtained from a woman aged 25 to 39 with Graves' ophthalmopathy.

The V and J genes are TRBV9 and TRBJ2-5; D may be TRBD2 (6 bases). Trimming took off 3 bases at V and 5 bases at J, with 17 bases between the two ends. The CDR3 extends over 15 amino acids. Germline CDR1 SGDLS, CDR2 YYNGEE. CDR3 coding DNA: TGTGCCAGCAGCGGGGGAAGCGGGTTGGGGGAGACCCAGTACTTC. Its protein product is CASSGGSGLGETQYF.

This clonotype showed up just a few times. The CDR3 loop reads CASSVEGLRKETQYF. In DNA form, the CDR3 reads TGTGCCAGCAGCGTAGAAGGACTTCGAAAAGAGACCCAGTACTTC. The chain employs TRBV9 and TRBJ2-5; the D gene is possibly TRBD2 (5 bases). CDR1 and CDR2 (germline): SGDLS, YYNGEE. This CDR3 comprises 15 residues. V dropped 0 bases and J dropped 3 bases, with 12 bases sitting between them.

This clonotype was recorded many times. The chain combines TRBV30 with TRBJ2-7; weak D call: TRBD2 (5 bases). Per germline, CDR1 GTSNPN and CDR2 SVGIG (reference sequence). V gave up 1 base and J gave up 5 bases, with 12 bases separating them. The CDR3 runs 13 residues. The CDR3 bases are TGTGCCTGGAGTGGATCGGGGTTCGACGAGCAGTACTTC. It is translated as CAWSGSGFDEQYF. Full variable domain (rest looked up from reference TRBV30 and TRBJ2-7): SQTIHQWPATLVQPVGSPLSLECTVEGTSNPNLYWYRQAAGRGLQLLFYSVGIGQISSEVPQNLSASRPQDRQFILSSKKLLLSDSGFYLCAWSGSGFDEQYFGPGTRLTVT.

This clonotype was counted once. At one of its ends the junction is not consistent with the germline gene, which may arise from a read error. The V call is TRBV28, the J call TRBJ2-7, with 10 bases lining up with TRBD1. The CDR3 runs to 14 residues. The V gene's germline CDR1 is MDHEN and CDR2 SYDVKM. CDR3 sequence: CASSPPGQGYEQHF. Written as DNA, the CDR3 is TGTGCCAGCAGTCCCCCGGGACAGGGGTACGAGCAGCACTTC. Combining the CDR3 with reference TRBV28 and TRBJ2-7 gives the whole variable domain DVKVTQSSRYLVKRTGEKVFLECVQDMDHENMFWYRQDPGLGLRLIYFSYDVKMKEKGDIPEGYSVSREKKERFSLILESASTNQTSMYLCASSPPGQGYEQHFGPGTRLTVT.

The table lists this clonotype with many counts. This chain joins TRBV20-1 and TRBJ2-2; perhaps TRBD1 as D (6 bases). The V end was cut by 6 bases, the J end by 1 base, with 9 bases between. Germline CDR1 and CDR2: DFQATT and SNEGSKA (reference sequence). The length of the CDR3 is 13 residues. The DNA for the CDR3 is TGCAGTGCCCCGGACAGGAACACCGGGGAGCTGTTTTTT. Its protein product is CSAPDRNTGELFF.

J is TRBJ1-2 and V is TRBV2; D possibly corresponds to TRBD1 (6 bases). This CDR3 spans 14 amino acids. From germline, CDR1 is SNHLY and CDR2 FYNNEI. V gave up 6 bases and J gave up 4 bases, with 15 bases separating them. CDR3 DNA: TGTGCCAGCAGGAGGACAGCCAGGTCCTATGGCTACACCTTC. Translating it yields CASRRTARSYGYTF.

The V call is TRBV6-1, the J call TRBJ2-1; 9 bases match TRBD2. CDR1 MNHNS and CDR2 SASEGT come from the germline V gene. The CDR3 is made up of 18 amino acids. J lost 9 bases, V lost 6 bases, and 21 bases had no gene match. The CDR3 region is CASSTDGASGTPSGEQFF. CDR3 sequence (DNA): TGTGCCAGCAGCACCGACGGGGCTAGCGGGACGCCTAGCGGTGAGCAGTTCTTC.

In this sample, this clonotype turned up many times. V gene TRBV2 combines with J gene TRBJ2-1; 12 bases match TRBD2. CDR3 size: 16 residues. The germline V gene has CDR1 SNHLY and CDR2 FYNNEI. With 5 bases clipped from V and 3 bases from J, the junction kept 5 bases outside the gene matches. CDR3 nucleotides: TGTGCCAGCAGTCAGGGACTAGCGGGCGACTACAATGAGCAGTTCTTC. It encodes CASSQGLAGDYNEQFF.

There are a few counts of this clonotype. V is TRBV28 and J is TRBJ1-2; 7 bases are a match to TRBD1. The J segment lost 4 bases and the V segment lost 6 bases, leaving 8 bases of the junction unmatched. This CDR3 has 14 amino acids. The germline gives CDR1 MDHEN, CDR2 SYDVKM. The CDR3: CASRATGRAYGYTF. CDR3 coding DNA: TGTGCCAGCAGGGCGACAGGGCGGGCCTATGGCTACACCTTC.

This clonotype was recorded many times. The V and J genes are TRBV7-2 and TRBJ2-3, with D possibly TRBD2 on 6 matching bases. The CDR3 runs to 14 residues. V was shortened by 6 bases and J by 4 bases, with 14 bases between the two germline ends. Germline lookup yields CDR1 SGHTA and CDR2 FQGNSA. This CDR3 is CASSLTSPADTQYF. The CDR3 DNA follows: TGTGCCAGCAGTTTGACTAGTCCCGCAGATACGCAGTATTTT.

This clonotype was seen a few times. The chain combines TRBV12-5 with TRBJ2-5; no definite D call. CDR1 is LGHNT and CDR2 is FRNRAP in the germline V gene. V lost 1 base and J lost 2, with 11 bases in between. CDR3 length equals 15 residues. CDR3: CASGLGHSKQETQYF. CDR3 DNA sequence: TGTGCTAGTGGTTTGGGGCACAGCAAACAAGAGACCCAGTACTTC. Supplemented by reference TRBV12-5 and TRBJ2-5, the full variable domain reads DARVTQTPRHKVTEMGQEVTMRCQPILGHNTVFWYRQTMMQGLELLAYFRNRAPLDDSGMPKDRFSAEMPDATLATLKIQPSEPRDSAVYFCASGLGHSKQETQYFGPGTRLLVL.

There are a few counts of this clonotype. The J gene is TRBJ1-5, the V gene TRBV7-2, with 7 bases identical to TRBD1. Per germline, CDR1 SGHTA and CDR2 FQGNSA. The length of the CDR3 is 14 residues. The trim removed 8 bases at V and 7 bases at J, leaving 11 bases unmatched. The CDR3 coding sequence is TGTGCCAGCTCCAGACAGGGTAGTTTCCAGCCCCAGCATTTT. This translates into CASSRQGSFQPQHF.

This clonotype showed up many times. CDR3: CASSQLAGSVAKNIQYF. The DNA of the CDR3 is TGTGCCAGCAGTCAGCTAGCGGGGTCCGTAGCCAAAAACATTCAGTACTTC. The chain recombines TRBV7-2 with TRBJ2-4; 9 bases map to TRBD2. The germline V gene encodes CDR1 SGHTA and CDR2 FQGNSA. V shed 6 bases and J 0 bases; nucleotides not matched to a gene: 9. The length of the CDR3 is 17 residues.

The chain employs TRBV4-1 and TRBJ2-6; D remains unclear. CDR1 is MGHRA, CDR2 YSYEKL, per germline. The CDR3 sequence is 15 residues long. Trimming took 6 bases from V and 1 from J, leaving 10 bases between them. CDR3 amino acids: CASRHIGSGANVLTF. CDR3 bases: TGCGCCAGCAGACATATAGGGTCTGGGGCCAACGTCCTGACTTTC.

In its sample, this clonotype was seen a few times. The rearrangement links TRBV28 to TRBJ1-5; 7 nucleotides align to TRBD1. V shed 2 bases, J shed 6 bases, and the junction held 4 bases outside the gene matches. The length of the CDR3 is 14 residues. Germline V CDR1 and CDR2: MDHEN, SYDVKM. Here the CDR3 reads CASSLQGVGQPQHF. The CDR3 nucleotides read TGTGCCAGCAGTTTACAGGGGGTCGGTCAGCCCCAGCATTTT.

The gene calls are TRBV28 and TRBJ2-4; TRBD1 might be the D (5 bases). The CDR3 sequence is 16 residues long. The V gene's germline CDR1 is MDHEN and CDR2 SYDVKM. Trimming cost V 6 bases and J 7 bases, with 22 bases left between them. CDR3 in DNA: TGTGCCAGCAGCCAAATACTCAGGGTTCCCGAGAACATTCAGTACTTC. It translates to CASSQILRVPENIQYF. The variable domain in full, completed from reference TRBV28 and TRBJ2-4, reads DVKVTQSSRYLVKRTGEKVFLECVQDMDHENMFWYRQDPGLGLRLIYFSYDVKMKEKGDIPEGYSVSREKKERFSLILESASTNQTSMYLCASSQILRVPENIQYFGAGTRLSVL.

This clonotype was seen a few times. The rearrangement joins TRBV5-1 to TRBJ2-2; unclear D gene. V lost 2 bases and J 4 bases, leaving 9 bases between the germline ends. The CDR3 extends over 14 amino acids. The germline V gene has CDR1 SGHRS and CDR2 YFSETQ. The CDR3 is CASSLMGSTGELFF. CDR3 bases: TGCGCCAGCAGCTTAATGGGGTCCACCGGGGAGCTGTTTTTT.

The gene calls are TRBV7-2 and TRBJ2-7, with D maybe TRBD1 (6 bases). The germline V gene encodes CDR1 SGHTA and CDR2 FQGNSA. The V gene lost 5 bases and the J gene lost 6 bases, with 20 bases spanning the gap. The CDR3 loop spans 15 amino acids. This chain's CDR3 is CASSRRDTSPGEQYF. The CDR3 nucleotides read TGTGCCAGCAGCCGCCGGGACACCAGTCCGGGCGAGCAGTACTTC.

This clonotype appeared many times. The CDR3 DNA reads TGTGCCAGCACACAGTCTATCTCAGCCTCATACAACTATGGCTACACCTTC. This codes for CASTQSISASYNYGYTF. This chain connects TRBV7-9 to TRBJ1-2; D not resolved. The CDR3 is 17 residues long. Trimming removed 7 bases at V and 2 bases at J, with 23 bases between. Germline CDR1 reads SEHNR; CDR2 reads FQNEAQ (reference sequence).

Remarks on this clonotype: The junction does not match germline at one end; this may be a read error. The chain recombines TRBV6-1 with TRBJ1-3, with D perhaps TRBD1 (5 bases). This CDR3 has 14 amino acids. Looked up from germline, CDR1 is MNHNS and CDR2 is SASEGT. The DNA of the CDR3 is TGTGCCAGCAGTGGCCTGACAACTGCGGACACCACATATTTT. Residues: CASSGLTTADTTYF.

The chain is built from TRBV12-3 or TRBV12-4 and TRBJ1-4; perhaps TRBD1 as D (5 bases). The CDR3 covers 13 residues. Trimming took 7 bases from V and 7 from J, leaving 13 bases between them. CDR3 coding DNA: TGTGCCAGCATGGACCAGGGTGGTGAAAAACTGTTTTTT. This translates into CASMDQGGEKLFF.

J is TRBJ2-7 and V is TRBV6-5; the match to TRBD1 covers 7 bases. This CDR3 comprises 15 residues. The J segment lost 4 bases and the V segment lost 2 bases, leaving 8 bases of the junction unmatched. The germline gives CDR1 MNHEY, CDR2 SVGAGI. CDR3: CASSYTSGTVYEQYF. In nucleotides, the CDR3 is TGTGCCAGCAGTTACACCTCCGGGACAGTATACGAGCAGTACTTC.

This clonotype was detected ten times or more. J is TRBJ2-5 and V is TRBV28, with D hard to call. V was shortened by 7 bases and J by 0 bases, with 9 bases between the two germline ends. Germline V lookup: CDR1 MDHEN, CDR2 SYDVKM. This CDR3 has 13 amino acids. CDR3 in DNA: TGTGCCAGCAAGTCAGTGAACCAAGAGACCCAGTACTTC. Translated: CASKSVNQETQYF.

This clonotype has a count of ten or more. The V and J genes are TRBV7-2 and TRBJ2-1, with TRBD1 matching 7 bases. The ends lost 8 bases at V and 3 bases at J; junction bases unmatched: 1. The length of the CDR3 is 12 residues. Germline assignment: CDR1 SGHTA and CDR2 FQGNSA. CDR3: CASGTDYNEQFF. Here the CDR3 DNA reads TGTGCCAGCGGGACAGACTACAATGAGCAGTTCTTC.

The table lists this clonotype with many counts. The gene calls are TRBV12-3 or TRBV12-4 and TRBJ1-2; 9 positions agree with TRBD1. This CDR3 has 14 amino acids. V shed 3 bases and J 8 bases; nucleotides not matched to a gene: 7. For the CDR3, the DNA is TGTGCCAGCAGTTTGCCTGGACAGGGGAGCGGCTACACCTTC. The encoded protein is CASSLPGQGSGYTF.